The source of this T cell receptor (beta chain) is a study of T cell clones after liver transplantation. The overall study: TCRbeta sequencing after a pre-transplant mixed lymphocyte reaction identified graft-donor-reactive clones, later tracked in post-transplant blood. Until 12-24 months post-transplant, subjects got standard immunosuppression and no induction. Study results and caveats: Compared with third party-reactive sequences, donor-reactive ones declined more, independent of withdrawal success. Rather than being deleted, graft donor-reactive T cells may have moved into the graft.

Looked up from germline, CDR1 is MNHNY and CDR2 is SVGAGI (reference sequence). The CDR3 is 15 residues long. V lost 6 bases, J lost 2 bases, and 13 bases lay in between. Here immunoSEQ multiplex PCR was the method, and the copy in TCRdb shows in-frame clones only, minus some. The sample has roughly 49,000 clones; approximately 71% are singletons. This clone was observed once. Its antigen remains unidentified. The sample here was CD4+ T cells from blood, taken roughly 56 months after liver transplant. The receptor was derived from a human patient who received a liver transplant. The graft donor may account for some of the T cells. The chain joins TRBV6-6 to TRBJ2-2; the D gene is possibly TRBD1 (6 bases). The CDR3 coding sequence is TGTGCCAGCAGCTCCGGGACATTTAACACCGGGGAGCTGTTTTTT. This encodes CASSSGTFNTGELFF.